The 10 T cell receptor beta chains below were found in one sample sequenced in a study of blood T cell repertoires in COVID-19. Using immunoSEQ multiplex PCR, the repertoire was profiled, and TCRdb retains in-frame clones only, with some absent. The profile covers about 18,000 clones, with about 88% appearing a single time and just over 9.5% taken by the ten largest. The sequenced material came from peripheral blood. The receptors come from a man aged 35 to 55 with active COVID-19.

The rearrangement links TRBV27 to TRBJ1-2; no firm D call. Germline CDR1 and CDR2: MNHEY and SMNVEV (reference sequence). This CDR3 contains 13 residues. Trimming took 3 bases from V and 7 from J, leaving 12 bases between them. CDR3 region: CASSLRAEGGYTF. CDR3 nucleotides: TGTGCCAGCAGTTTGCGGGCCGAGGGTGGCTACACCTTC.

The CDR3 DNA follows: TGTGCCAGCAGTGGACTAGCGCGTAACACCGGGGAGCTGTTTTTT. As protein: CASSGLARNTGELFF. The chain has TRBV6-6 and TRBJ2-2, with 9 bases fitting TRBD2. Germline CDR1 and CDR2: MNHNY and SVGAGI (reference sequence). The V segment lost 5 bases and the J segment 2 bases; nucleotides outside the gene matches: 3. The CDR3 extends over 15 amino acids.

This chain connects TRBV7-3 to TRBJ1-1; maybe TRBD1 (5 bases). From germline, CDR1 is SGHTA and CDR2 FQGTGA. The CDR3 spans 17 residues. V was cut by 2 bases and J by 2 bases, with 18 bases left in between. The chain's CDR3 is CASSLGAGPRINTEAFF. The DNA for the CDR3 is TGTGCCAGCAGCTTAGGGGCAGGGCCCAGAATAAACACTGAAGCTTTCTTT.

The sample holds a few counts of this clone. V and J are TRBV7-2 and TRBJ2-7, with D possibly matching TRBD1 (6 bases). The length of the CDR3 is 15 residues. V shed 6 bases and J shed 4 bases, with 19 bases lying between them. Per the germline V gene, CDR1 is SGHTA and CDR2 is FQGNSA. The CDR3 loop reads CASSQGQTTFYEQYF. The CDR3 DNA is TGTGCCAGCAGTCAAGGACAGACCACCTTTTACGAGCAGTACTTC.

The genes are TRBV4-3 and TRBJ2-2, with 10 bases lining up with TRBD2. After removal of 6 bases from V and 5 bases from J, the junction contained 3 bases not matched to a gene. The CDR3 totals 14 residues. Germline V gene sequence: CDR1 LGHNA, CDR2 YSLEER. In DNA, the CDR3 is TGCGCCAGCAGGGAACTAGCGGGAACCGGGGAGCTGTTTTTT. It encodes CASRELAGTGELFF.

This chain connects TRBV6-2 or TRBV6-3 to TRBJ1-6; D perhaps matches TRBD1 (5 bases). Germline V gene lookup returns CDR1 MNHEY and CDR2 SVGEGT. This CDR3 spans 14 amino acids. V was shortened by 6 bases and J by 9 bases, with 15 bases between the two germline ends. Here the CDR3 DNA reads TGTGCCAGCAGCACGGGGGGACTTGGTTCACCCCTCCACTTT. Its translation: CASSTGGLGSPLHF.

For the CDR3, the DNA is TGTGCCAGCAGCTTAGTTGGGCCGGGAGGGGACGGTGAGCAGTTCTTC. This codes for CASSLVGPGGDGEQFF. The chain has TRBV7-3 and TRBJ2-1; 8 nucleotides match TRBD2. This CDR3 is built from 16 residues. The J segment lost 9 bases and the V segment lost 2 bases, leaving 12 bases of the junction unmatched. CDR1 is SGHTA and CDR2 is FQGTGA in the germline V gene.

The chain joins TRBV5-1 to TRBJ2-2; D remains unclear. CDR3 size: 11 residues. Germline V gene data show CDR1 as SGHRS and CDR2 as YFSETQ. Trimming removed 4 bases from V and 6 bases from J, with 4 bases in between. The CDR3 sequence is CASSRAGELFF. CDR3 DNA sequence: TGCGCCAGCAGCCGGGCCGGGGAGCTGTTTTTT. Filled out from reference TRBV5-1 and TRBJ2-2, the complete variable domain reads KAGVTQTPRYLIKTRGQQVTLSCSPISGHRSVSWYQQTPGQGLQFLFEYFSETQRNKGNFPGRFSGRQFSNSRSEMNVSTLELGDSALYLCASSRAGELFFGEGSRLTVL.

The rearrangement joins TRBV7-2 to TRBJ2-5; D is unclear. This CDR3 spans 15 amino acids. The V gene's germline CDR1 is SGHTA and CDR2 FQGNSA. Trimming removed 1 base from V and 2 bases from J, with 11 bases in between. The CDR3 coding sequence is TGTGCCAGCAGCTTAGTTTGGGCCCCTCAAGAGACCCAGTACTTC. This codes for CASSLVWAPQETQYF. Based on the CDR3 plus reference TRBV7-2 and TRBJ2-5, the full variable domain is GAGVSQSPSNKVTEKGKDVELRCDPISGHTALYWYRQSLGQGLEFLIYFQGNSAPDKSGLPSDRFSAERTGGSVSTLTIQRTQQEDSAVYLCASSLVWAPQETQYFGPGTRLLVL.

The chain combines TRBV30 with TRBJ2-2; TRBD1 might be the D (6 bases). The CDR3 length is 16 residues. Trimming shortened V by 5 bases and J by 6 bases, and 22 bases separated the two germline ends. Germline V gene sequence: CDR1 GTSNPN, CDR2 SVGIG (reference sequence). CDR3 bases: TGTGCCTGGGTACCATTCCCAGGGGCCCGGTCCGGGGAGCTGTTTTTT. This sequence encodes CAWVPFPGARSGELFF.